This note documents a single T cell receptor beta chain sequence. Assay used: immunoSEQ multiplex PCR; TCRdb lists only in-frame clones, some missing. The sample has around 200,000 clones, 87% seen once. This sample was included in a study of blood T cell repertoires in COVID-19. Across the whole study: Sources were T cells, B-cell-depleted T cells, or PBMCs; the material itself was cDNA or gDNA.

The clonotype was recovered from a woman aged 18 to 35 who had recovered from COVID-19. Sample: peripheral blood.

CDR3 loop: CASSPGRGTEAFF. As DNA, the CDR3 is TGTGCCAGCAGCCCAGGGAGGGGCACTGAAGCTTTCTTT. The chain combines TRBV27 with TRBJ1-1; TRBD1 might be the D (5 bases). Trimming removed 6 bases at V and 4 bases at J, with 12 bases between. Germline V CDR1 and CDR2: MNHEY, SMNVEV (reference sequence). There are 13 residues in the CDR3.